This is a list of T cell receptor beta chains from one sample in a study of T-cell reconstitution after alpha-beta-depleted transplantation in children. In TCRdb, the PCR reads were re-called with MiXCR into one record per CDR3 protein. The sample has roughly 200,000 distinct CDR3 sequences; roughly 9.1% are singletons. This specimen was PBMCs, mostly from graft donor cells, taken 360 days after TCRalphabeta/CD19-depleted stem cell transplant. Receptors were obtained from a male patient aged 2-10 years who had a stem cell transplant for acute myeloid leukemia, so the T cells may come from the graft donor. Both conserved end residues are trimmed from each CDR3. Each record gives: CDR3 length, D gene, V gene, CDR3 protein. A D gene is named only where the DNA matches it firmly.

cdr3_length: 16; d_call: TRBD1; v_call: TRBV3-1; cdr3_aa: ASSVKTGLGRGLETQY
cdr3_length: 13; d_call: -; v_call: TRBV7-2; cdr3_aa: ASSPQTSFTDTQY
cdr3_length: 12; d_call: TRBD2; v_call: TRBV18; cdr3_aa: ASSPLAGMNIQY
cdr3_length: 14; d_call: -; v_call: TRBV5-1; cdr3_aa: ASSLGSLASPDTQY
cdr3_length: 14; d_call: -; v_call: TRBV7-9; cdr3_aa: ASSFTGTLKGYGYT
cdr3_length: 12; d_call: -; v_call: TRBV5-6; cdr3_aa: ASSLGISSYGYT
cdr3_length: 14; d_call: -; v_call: TRBV7-6; cdr3_aa: ASSLATLSSYNEQF
cdr3_length: 12; d_call: -; v_call: TRBV7-7; cdr3_aa: ASSPGFKQETQY
cdr3_length: 12; d_call: -; v_call: TRBV20-1; cdr3_aa: SAGDGRGGETQY
cdr3_length: 12; d_call: -; v_call: TRBV12-3/TRBV12-4; cdr3_aa: ASSDSSGANVLT
cdr3_length: 14; d_call: -; v_call: TRBV11-2; cdr3_aa: ASRPVAAVLYNEQF
cdr3_length: 14; d_call: -; v_call: TRBV7-9; cdr3_aa: ASSPQLTGLQETQY
cdr3_length: 16; d_call: TRBD1; v_call: TRBV12-5; cdr3_aa: ASGLVIRTGTTNYGYT
cdr3_length: 13; d_call: TRBD1; v_call: TRBV15; cdr3_aa: ATSRDKGTGHGYT
cdr3_length: 13; d_call: -; v_call: TRBV4-1; cdr3_aa: ASSQEGRGRTEAF
cdr3_length: 13; d_call: -; v_call: TRBV4-2; cdr3_aa: ASSQALTGGQPQH
cdr3_length: 11; d_call: TRBD2; v_call: TRBV4-1; cdr3_aa: ASSQGQRGEQF
cdr3_length: 12; d_call: -; v_call: TRBV20-1; cdr3_aa: SAYSGIGTDTQY
cdr3_length: 12; d_call: TRBD1; v_call: TRBV7-9; cdr3_aa: ASSKQGSNQPQH
cdr3_length: 17; d_call: -; v_call: TRBV3-1; cdr3_aa: ASSQGGRDRGPYNSPLH
cdr3_length: 10; d_call: -; v_call: TRBV20-1; cdr3_aa: SARGGSGGYT
cdr3_length: 10; d_call: -; v_call: TRBV3-1; cdr3_aa: ASGGGSTEAF
cdr3_length: 14; d_call: -; v_call: TRBV11-2; cdr3_aa: ASSLDVQGRTDTQY
cdr3_length: 14; d_call: -; v_call: TRBV6-5; cdr3_aa: ASSYSGGPSYNEQF